This T cell receptor beta chain was sequenced for a study of T cell repertoires in cytomegalovirus infection. On this clonotype: What it recognizes is unknown. At one boundary the junction diverges from the germline segment, which might be a read error.

The CDR3 has 14 residues. In germline, CDR1 is MDHEN, CDR2 SYDVKM. Using its own MiXCR run on the reads, TCRdb lists one record per CDR3 protein. The sample lists about 150,000 distinct CDR3 sequences, approximately 30% occurring once. The rearrangement joins TRBV28 to TRBJ2-7; TRBD1 might be the D (5 bases). Source: CD8+ T cells from cultured PBMCs, taken from culture after CMV antigen stimulation. The origin of this receptor is a human donor in good health (CMV status not recorded). Some clones in this sample may be carry-over from other donors' samples. The DNA of the CDR3 is TGTGCCCGCAGTTTTCGCGACAGTTCCTACGAGCAGTACTTC. Translating it yields CARSFRDSSYEQYF.